This T cell receptor (beta chain) came from a study of T cells expressing NK-cell markers. Findings and limits, study-wide: Dominant NKG2C+ clonotypes made up about 1.0-7.5% of CD8+ T cells in several donors. The HCMV specificity of the expanded NKG2C+ T cell clones stayed unresolved. Several donors showed these clonotypes also leading the CD3+CD56-NKG2C+ fraction.

On this clonotype: The antigen remains unidentified.

This CDR3 contains 17 residues. CDR1 is KGHSH, CDR2 LQKENI, per germline. TCRdb re-analyzed the 5' RACE reads; it lists each CDR3 protein once, without DNA. The sample shows 550,000 to 600,000 distinct CDR3 sequences, and around 3.3% sits with its ten largest clones. V is TRBV18 and J is TRBJ2-1; the TRBD2 assignment by TCRdb is unverifiable without DNA. The sequencing input was blood T cells: a sorted CD56 or NKG2C T cell subset, CD4+ or CD8+ T cells, or bulk PBMC T cells (not recorded which). The sequence came from a man aged 18 to 30 in good health. The CDR3: CASSPRRTSGSYNEQFF.